The present T cell receptor (beta chain) was sequenced within a study of blood T cell repertoires in COVID-19. Study overall: From the United States, Italy and Spain came samples of acute and convalescent COVID-19.

Patients of the Seattle cohort, enrolled during active infection, were followed longitudinally. Per the original methods: The authors estimated nucleated cell counts from reference gene primer amplification. Assay: immunoSEQ multiplex PCR; the TCRdb copy retains only in-frame clones and omits some. V, J and clone size derive from that table, while D and trimming were established from the DNA sequence. The sample records 300,000 to 400,000 clones, about 90% being singletons. The junction had 6 bases not matched to a gene; V was cut back by 4 bases and J by 0 bases. CDR3 length: 15 amino acids. Germline V lookup: CDR1 SGDLS, CDR2 YYNGEE.

This receptor was identified in a woman in her 30s with COVID-19, enrolled during active disease. The V gene is TRBV9, the J gene TRBJ1-2, with 7 bases fitting TRBD1. Sample: peripheral blood. CDR3 sequence (DNA): TGTGCCAGCAGCCCAACGGACAGGCCTAACTATGGCTACACCTTC. Protein: CASSPTDRPNYGYTF.